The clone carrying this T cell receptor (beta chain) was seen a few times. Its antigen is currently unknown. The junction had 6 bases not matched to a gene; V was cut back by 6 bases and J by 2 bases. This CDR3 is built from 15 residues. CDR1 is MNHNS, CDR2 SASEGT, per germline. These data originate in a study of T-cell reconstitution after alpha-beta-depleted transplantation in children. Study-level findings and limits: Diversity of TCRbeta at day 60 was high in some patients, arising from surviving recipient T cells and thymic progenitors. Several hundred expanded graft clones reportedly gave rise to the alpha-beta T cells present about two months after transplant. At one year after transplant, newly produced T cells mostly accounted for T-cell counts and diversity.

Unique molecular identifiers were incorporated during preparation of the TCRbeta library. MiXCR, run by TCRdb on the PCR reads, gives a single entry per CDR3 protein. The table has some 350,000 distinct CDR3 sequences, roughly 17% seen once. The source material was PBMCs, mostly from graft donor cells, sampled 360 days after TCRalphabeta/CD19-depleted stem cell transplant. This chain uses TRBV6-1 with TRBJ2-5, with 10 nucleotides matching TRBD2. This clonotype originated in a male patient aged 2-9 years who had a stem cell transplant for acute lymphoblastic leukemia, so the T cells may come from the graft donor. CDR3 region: CASRLAGDRQETQYF. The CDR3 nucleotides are TGTGCCAGCAGGCTAGCGGGAGATCGGCAAGAGACCCAGTACTTC.